This T cell receptor (beta chain) was obtained from a study of a mutant IDH1 vaccine in newly diagnosed glioma. Per the germline V gene, CDR1 is SQVTM and CDR2 is ANQGSEA. J lost 6 bases, V lost 4 bases, and 3 bases had no gene match. The CDR3 is 14 residues long. Stated time point: week 23, last vaccination. A 20-mer mutant IDH1 peptide at 300 ug was injected subcutaneously with topical imiquimod. With respect to this clone: Its antigen is currently unknown.

Generated by immunoSEQ multiplex PCR, the TCRdb table keeps only in-frame clones and is missing some. There are 50,000 to 85,000 clones in the sample; about 87% occur only once, and 10% to 15% lies in the top ten. This chain links TRBV29-1 with TRBJ2-3; 14 bases are a match to TRBD2. This TCR was sampled from a man aged 18-30 years with glioma. Sample: PBMCs, taken from a glioma patient whose treatment included an IDH1 peptide vaccine. For the CDR3, the DNA is TGCAGCGTTGGGACTAGCGGGGGGCGGGATACGCAGTATTTT. The encoded protein is CSVGTSGGRDTQYF.